This T cell receptor (beta chain) was recorded in a study of cytomegalovirus exposure and HLA in healthy donors. The PCR was carried out with 60 Vbeta primers and 13 Jbeta primers. Method: immunoSEQ multiplex PCR; TCRdb's copy keeps in-frame clones and lacks some. The sample contains about 100,000 clones, approximately 78% of which appear only once. Per the germline V gene, CDR1 is SGDLS and CDR2 is YYNGEE. The J segment lost 4 bases and the V segment lost 2 bases, leaving 5 bases of the junction unmatched. This CDR3 comprises 15 residues. The sequence derives from a woman aged 40 to 50 in good health and CMV-seronegative. This sequence joins TRBV9 and TRBJ2-7; TRBD2 aligns across 11 bases. Sequencing was performed on PBMCs. The CDR3 region has the DNA TGTGCCAGCAGCGTTAGCGGGAGGGGCGAATACGAGCAGTACTTC. It encodes CASSVSGRGEYEQYF.